Sequencing of this T cell receptor (beta chain) was carried out in a study of blood T cell repertoires in COVID-19. About the research overall: From T cells, B-cell-depleted T cells, or PBMCs came the material, which was cDNA or gDNA.

The protocol was immunoSEQ multiplex PCR, while the TCRdb copy is restricted to in-frame clones and leaves out a portion. The repertoire holds around 150,000 clones, 65% to 85% seen once, with under 4.5% in the top ten. V was pared by 7 bases and J by 4 bases, with 2 bases of the junction left unmatched. The length of the CDR3 is 13 residues. Germline-derived CDR1 and CDR2 are SNHLY and FYNNEI. Sequencing was performed on peripheral blood. The receptor's source is a woman aged 60 to 75 with acute or convalescent COVID-19. The genes are TRBV2 and TRBJ2-5; 11 bases are shared with TRBD2. The DNA for the CDR3 is TGTGCCAGCACCGGACTAGCGGGAGAGACCCAGTACTTC. Residues: CASTGLAGETQYF.